What follows are 3 T cell receptor beta chains derived from one specimen sequenced in a study of early T cells in non-severe SARS-CoV-2 infection. TCRdb analysed the 5' RACE reads with MiXCR anew, one entry per CDR3 protein. Seen here are 60,000 to 75,000 distinct CDR3 sequences, more than 9.5% observed once, and the top ten hold 5.7%. The input for sequencing was whole blood, taken at baseline. The receptors were gathered from an adult who was a healthcare worker with PCR-confirmed SARS-CoV-2 infection or an uninfected control (not recorded which).

This clonotype was seen many times. The chain combines TRBV7-9 with TRBJ1-2; the D is unclear. The germline V gene encodes CDR1 SEHNR and CDR2 FQNEAQ (reference sequence). This CDR3 region has 12 residues. V was shortened by 6 bases and J by 9 bases, with 14 bases between the two germline ends. The CDR3 region is CASSFSEVRYTF. CDR3 sequence (DNA): TGTGCCAGCAGTTTCTCAGAGGTCCGCTACACCTTC.

The V and J genes are TRBV19 and TRBJ1-2; the D gene is possibly TRBD1 (5 bases). CDR3 length equals 13 residues. V dropped 5 bases and J dropped 2 bases, with 9 bases sitting between them. The germline gives CDR1 LNHDA, CDR2 SQIVND (reference sequence). The CDR3: CASSGDGNYGYTF. CDR3 DNA sequence: TGTGCCAGTAGTGGGGACGGGAACTATGGCTACACCTTC.

V gene TRBV29-1 combines with J gene TRBJ2-5, with D maybe TRBD1 (5 bases). The CDR3 is 12 residues long. CDR1 and CDR2 from the germline V gene are SQVTM and ANQGSEA. V was cut by 7 bases and J by 3 bases, with 12 bases left in between. CDR3 protein: CSGIGAEETQYF. In DNA, the CDR3 is TGCAGCGGAATTGGGGCGGAAGAGACCCAGTACTTC. Looking up the rest from reference TRBV29-1 and TRBJ2-5 gives the full variable domain: SAVISQKPSRDICQRGTSLTIQCQVDSQVTMMFWYRQQPGQSLTLIATANQGSEATYESGFVIDKFPISRPNLTFSTLTVSNMSPEDSSIYLCSGIGAEETQYFGPGTRLLVL.